Presented here are 23 T cell receptor beta chains from one specimen sequenced in a study of tumor-infiltrating lymphocytes in primary liver carcinoma. TCR beta cDNA was made from around 460 ng total RNA with a constant-region primer. Slightly modified ARM-PCR with three nested multiplex PCR rounds yielded TCR beta libraries. TRBV1-TRBV30 forward and Cbeta reverse primers drove the first two approximately 11-cycle rounds. A single record per CDR3 protein comes from TCRdb applying MiXCR to the multiplex PCR reads. Of some 190,000 distinct CDR3 sequences in the sample, 70% to 90% were seen once. RNA and DNA were co-extracted from approximately 20-30 mg of unsorted bulk tissue. The specimen sequenced was tumor tissue from primary liver carcinoma. These receptor sequences come from a man in his forties or fifties with primary liver carcinoma and hepatitis B virus infection.

A single count supports this clonotype. The CDR3 loop is CASSLEGGRPQHF. The CDR3 bases are TGTGCCAGCAGCTTAGAGGGGGGACGGCCTCAGCATTTT. This chain uses TRBV7-9 with TRBJ1-5; D is perhaps TRBD1 (6 bases). In germline, CDR1 is SEHNR, CDR2 FQNEAQ (reference sequence). V was shortened by 1 base and J by 13 bases, with 14 bases between the two germline ends. The CDR3 runs 13 residues.

About this clonotype: The junction differs from germline at one of its ends, possibly a read error. In DNA form, the CDR3 reads TGTGCCAGCAGTTTAGATCTAGCAGTTTATGGCTACACCTTC. Translating it yields CASSLDLAVYGYTF. The J gene is TRBJ1-2, the V gene TRBV11-3; D unresolved. There are 14 residues in the CDR3. Germline V CDR1 and CDR2: SGHNT, YENEEA.

This clonotype was observed once. One end of the junction is discordant with germline, which a read error may explain. The gene calls are TRBV12-3 or TRBV12-4 and TRBJ2-5; 7 bases are a match to TRBD1. The CDR3 consists of 14 residues. The CDR3 region is CVGSSDRAQETQYF. The CDR3 DNA reads as TGCGTCGGCAGCTCTGACAGGGCCCAAGAGACCCAGTACTTC.

This clonotype was seen only once. A clone one base away is much larger, so this may be a read error. The CDR3 DNA sequence: TGCGCCAGCATCACCGGACAGGGGAGGGGCACTGAAGCTTTCTTT. This translates into CASITGQGRGTEAFF. The V call is TRBV5-1, the J call TRBJ1-1, with 9 bases aligning to TRBD1. This CDR3 is 15 amino acids long. Trimming took 6 bases from V and 4 from J; bases not matched to a gene: 10. Germline loops: CDR1 SGHRS, CDR2 YFSETQ.

The V and J genes are TRBV29-1 and TRBJ2-7; D is perhaps TRBD2 (5 bases). From germline, CDR1 is SQVTM and CDR2 ANQGSEA. Trimming removed 8 bases from V and 2 bases from J, with 25 bases in between. The CDR3 extends over 16 amino acids. CDR3 residues: CSTMTSGSGIPYEQYF. The CDR3 DNA follows: TGCAGCACCATGACATCTGGGAGCGGCATTCCCTACGAGCAGTACTTC.

As regards this clonotype: The missing conserved phenylalanine or tryptophan at the end of this CDR3 makes a read error likely. The DNA is omitted, as the CDR3 cannot be located on it reliably, and the CDR3 follows TCRdb's listing. The chain joins TRBV4-3 to TRBJ1-1. From its first to its last residue, the CDR3 has 16 amino acids. Germline assignment: CDR1 LGHNA and CDR2 YSLEER. The CDR3 region is CASSQRCGSLNTEDFI.

Regarding this clonotype: A junction boundary mismatches the germline segment, possibly from a read error. This rearrangement joins TRBV11-3 to TRBJ2-7; D might be TRBD1 (5 bases). This CDR3 contains 14 residues. Per germline, CDR1 SGHNT and CDR2 YENEEA. CDR3 bases: TGTGACAGCAGGCCTGTAGAAGGGGACTACGAGCAGTACTTC. This codes for CDSRPVEGDYEQYF.

A note on this clonotype: One junction end disagrees with the germline gene, perhaps due to a read error. V gene TRBV6-1 combines with J gene TRBJ2-1, with D maybe TRBD1 (5 bases). The CDR3 loop spans 14 amino acids. In germline, CDR1 is MNHNS, CDR2 SASEGT. CDR3 bases: TGTGCCAGCAGTGAAAACAGGTACTACAATGAGCAATTCTTC. Its protein product is CASSENRYYNEQFF.

This clonotype was seen a single time. The CDR3 DNA reads TGCGCCAGCAGCTTGACAGGGAGCTACAATGAGCAGTTCTTC. Translation gives CASSLTGSYNEQFF. The rearrangement joins TRBV5-1 to TRBJ2-1; TRBD1 is a possible D gene (6 bases). The germline V gene has CDR1 SGHRS and CDR2 YFSETQ. The CDR3 extends over 14 amino acids. Trimming stripped 1 base from V and 3 bases from J, with 8 bases between.

In its sample, this clonotype was seen many times. The gene calls are TRBV7-9 and TRBJ2-1; 14 bases align to TRBD2. Trimming at V came to 3 bases and at J to 9 bases, leaving 7 bases not matched to a gene. This CDR3 comprises 16 residues. CDR1 and CDR2 (germline): SEHNR, FQNEAQ (reference sequence). The CDR3 spells CASSFWGLAGVPEQFF. The CDR3, as DNA: TGTGCCAGCAGCTTCTGGGGACTAGCGGGAGTTCCTGAGCAGTTCTTC.

Points on this clonotype: The junction and the germline gene differ at one end; a read error may be behind it. The genes are TRBV12-3 or TRBV12-4 and TRBJ2-1, with a possible D match to TRBD1 (6 bases). The length of the CDR3 is 17 residues. CDR3 region: CASSFSGTQKTYNEQFF. In DNA, the CDR3 is TGTGCCAGCAGTTTTAGTGGGACACAGAAAACTTACAATGAGCAGTTCTTT.

In regard to this clonotype: A read error is likely, as this CDR3 ends without the conserved phenylalanine or tryptophan. The chain carries TRBV14 and TRBJ1-6; D is possibly TRBD1 (6 bases). The CDR3 is made up of 14 amino acids. Trimming removed 3 bases from V and 8 bases from J, with 11 bases in between. CDR1 SGHDN and CDR2 FVKESK come from the germline V gene. The CDR3 region is CASSHSGEDSPLHR. CDR3 in DNA: TGTGCCAGCAGCCACTCAGGGGAAGATTCACCCCTCCACCGT.

As concerns this clonotype: One end of the junction varies from germline; a read error may be responsible. The gene calls are TRBV11-3 and TRBJ2-3, with TRBD2 identical over 10 bases. The CDR3 loop spans 15 amino acids. Germline values: CDR1 SGHNT, CDR2 YENEEA. The CDR3 DNA follows: TGTGCCAGCAGCTTTAGCGGGAGGCGCACAAATAAGCAGAATTTT. Residues: CASSFSGRRTNKQNF. The full variable domain, completed using reference TRBV11-3 and TRBJ2-3, is EAGVVQSPRYKIIEKKQPVAFWCNPISGHNTLYWYLQNLGQGPELLIRYENEEAVDDSQLPKDRFSAERLKGVDSTLKIQPAELGDSAVYLCASSFSGRRTNKQNFGPGTRLTVL.

The CDR3 reads CGSSLDRQGNTDTQYF. DNA of the CDR3: TGTGGTAGCAGTTTAGACAGACAGGGAAACACAGATACGCAGTATTTT. The V and J genes are TRBV12-3 or TRBV12-4 and TRBJ2-3; 7 bases agree with TRBD1. The CDR3 sequence is 16 residues long.

Concerning this clonotype: Given the absence of the conserved phenylalanine or tryptophan at the CDR3 end, a read error is likely. CDR3: CASSLRSEEAQYL. CDR3 nucleotides: TGTGCCAGCAGTTTGAGGTCAGAAGAGGCCCAGTACCTC. The chain couples TRBV12-3 or TRBV12-4 to TRBJ2-5; no reliable D call. The length of the CDR3 is 13 residues.

Concerning this clonotype itself: Compared with germline, one end of the junction differs, possibly owing to a read error. V gene TRBV11-2 combines with J gene TRBJ2-3; TRBD2 matches at 10 bases. The CDR3 extends over 16 amino acids. Germline V CDR1 and CDR2: SGHAT, FQNNGV. CDR3 nucleotide sequence: TGTACCAGCAGCTTCCTAGCGGGAGCACTCACAGATACGTGGTATTTT. This encodes CTSSFLAGALTDTWYF.

Remarks on this clonotype: The CDR3 end shows no conserved phenylalanine or tryptophan, and so a read error is likely. The CDR3 sequence: CASTGQGSPLHS. In nucleotides, the CDR3 is TGCGCCAGCACCGGACAGGGGTCACCCCTCCACTCT. The chain recombines TRBV5-4 with TRBJ1-6, with 9 bases matching TRBD1. Germline assignment: CDR1 SGHNT and CDR2 YYREEE (reference sequence). There are 12 residues in the CDR3.

The rearrangement uses TRBV11-3 and TRBJ2-3; D possibly matches TRBD1 or TRBD2 (6 bases each). Germline V CDR1 and CDR2: SGHNT, YENEEA. The CDR3 covers 16 residues. Deletions cut 5 bases from V and 6 bases from J, with 21 bases between. The CDR3 is CASSQGIQRALDTQYF. CDR3 DNA: TGTGCCAGCAGCCAGGGGATCCAGCGGGCTTTGGATACGCAGTATTTT.

A word on this clonotype: One junction end disagrees with the germline gene, perhaps due to a read error. The chain is built from TRBV6-1 and TRBJ1-2; D is possibly TRBD1 (6 bases). The germline gives CDR1 MNHNS, CDR2 SASEGT. The length of the CDR3 is 14 residues. This chain's CDR3 is CVSTTRAGDYGYTF. The CDR3 bases are TGTGTCAGCACCACAAGGGCAGGGGACTATGGCTACACCTTC.

Points on this clonotype: As the CDR3 is not closed by the conserved phenylalanine or tryptophan, this likely results from a read error. The rearrangement uses TRBV29-1 and TRBJ1-1; D is unresolved. This CDR3 spans 15 amino acids. V lost 4 bases and J lost 4, with 19 bases in between. The germline CDR1 and CDR2 sequences are SQVTM and ANQGSEA. This chain's CDR3 is CSVGSGWDMSTEAFL. The CDR3 nucleotides read TGCAGCGTTGGATCCGGGTGGGATATGAGCACTGAAGCTTTCCTT.

As to this clonotype: The junction and the germline gene differ at one end; a read error may be behind it. The chain is built from TRBV12-5 and TRBJ2-7; D not certain. The J call could be wrong; TRBJ2-1 is a better fit for the DNA end. The CDR3 length is 13 residues. Germline-derived CDR1 and CDR2 are LGHNT and FRNRAP. The CDR3 nucleotides are TGTGCCAGTGGGAAGACCGGTTCCTACGAGCAGTTCTTC. This gives the protein CASGKTGSYEQFF.

Concerning this clonotype: A read error may produce the germline difference seen at one junction end. The rearrangement links TRBV29-1 to TRBJ2-1, with 8 bases matching TRBD2. The germline gives CDR1 SQVTM, CDR2 ANQGSEA. The CDR3 sequence is 15 residues long. CDR3 sequence reads: CSFEGTSGPYNEQFF. The DNA for the CDR3 is TGCAGCTTTGAGGGAACTAGCGGTCCATACAATGAGCAGTTCTTC.

Concerning this clonotype itself: This is likely a read error, given that the CDR3 carries no conserved phenylalanine or tryptophan at its end. It is unclear where the CDR3 begins or ends on the DNA, so no DNA is shown, and the CDR3 is as TCRdb lists it. V and J are TRBV6-5 and TRBJ2-5; the DNA was not used to check the table's D call, TRBD1. The length of the CDR3 is 14 amino acids, counting both ends. Germline V gene sequence: CDR1 MNHEY, CDR2 SVGAGI. This CDR3 reads CASNSLGGSGAQYV.